This T cell receptor beta chain was sequenced for a study of OX40 agonist ivuxolimab in advanced cancers. Study overall: Every patient in dose escalation had hepatocellular carcinoma, melanoma, renal cell or head and neck cancer.

General observations from the study: Clonal expansion was seen in CD4+ and CD8+ blood T cells by week 6 at 0.1 to 3.0 mg/kg.

Assay used: immunoSEQ multiplex PCR; TCRdb lists only in-frame clones, some missing. The profile shows tens of thousands of clones, more than 80% of them singletons. Notes on this clone: Its antigen is not known.

Germline CDR1 is LNHDA and CDR2 is SQIVND (reference sequence). The CDR3 has 14 amino acids. J lost 4 bases, V lost 9 bases, and 7 bases had no gene match. The TCR comes from an adult with an advanced solid tumor such as melanoma, head and neck, liver or kidney cancer. The gene calls are TRBV19 and TRBJ1-5; 9 nucleotides match TRBD1. The specimen was CD4+ or CD8+ T cells sorted from blood, collected in a trial of the OX40 agonist ivuxolimab. The CDR3 loop is CASTDRGGNQPQHF. The CDR3 DNA is TGTGCCAGCACGGACAGGGGAGGAAATCAGCCCCAGCATTTT.